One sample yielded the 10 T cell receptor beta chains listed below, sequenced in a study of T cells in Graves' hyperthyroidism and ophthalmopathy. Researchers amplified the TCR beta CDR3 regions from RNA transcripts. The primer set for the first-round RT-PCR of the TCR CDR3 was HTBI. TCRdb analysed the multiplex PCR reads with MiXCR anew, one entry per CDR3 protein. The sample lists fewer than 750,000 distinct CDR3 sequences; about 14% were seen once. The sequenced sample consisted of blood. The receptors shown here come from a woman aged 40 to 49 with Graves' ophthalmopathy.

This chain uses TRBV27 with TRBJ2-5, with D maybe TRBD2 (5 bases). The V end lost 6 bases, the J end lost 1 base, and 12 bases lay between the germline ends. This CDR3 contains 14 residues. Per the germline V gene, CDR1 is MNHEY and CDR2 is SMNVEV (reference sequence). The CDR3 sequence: CASSLLGSQETQYF. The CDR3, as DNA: TGTGCCAGCAGCCTGTTGGGGAGCCAAGAGACCCAGTACTTC.

The CDR3 protein is CASSSAAAGRGGAQYF. The CDR3 DNA reads TGTGCCTCCTCGTCCGCAGCCGCGGGACGGGGGGGGGCCCAGTACTTC. The chain recombines TRBV28 with TRBJ2-5; TRBD2 matches 8 bases. Germline V CDR1 and CDR2: MDHEN, SYDVKM. The V gene end was trimmed by 11 bases and the J gene end by 9 bases; junction bases not matched to a gene: 23. This CDR3 is 16 amino acids long.

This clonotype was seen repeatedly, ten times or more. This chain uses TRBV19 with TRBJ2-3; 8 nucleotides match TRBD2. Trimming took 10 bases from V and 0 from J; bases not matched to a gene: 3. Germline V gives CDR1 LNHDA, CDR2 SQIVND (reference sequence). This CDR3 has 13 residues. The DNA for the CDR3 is TGTGCCACCGGGAGGGCAAGCACAGATACGCAGTATTTT. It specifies CATGRASTDTQYF.

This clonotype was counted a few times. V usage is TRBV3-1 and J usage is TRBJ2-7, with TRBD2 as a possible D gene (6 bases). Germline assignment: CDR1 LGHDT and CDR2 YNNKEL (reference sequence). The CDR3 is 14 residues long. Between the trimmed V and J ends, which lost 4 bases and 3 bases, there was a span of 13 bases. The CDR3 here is CASSPTLARYEQYF. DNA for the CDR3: TGTGCCAGCAGCCCCACACTAGCCCGCTACGAGCAGTACTTC.

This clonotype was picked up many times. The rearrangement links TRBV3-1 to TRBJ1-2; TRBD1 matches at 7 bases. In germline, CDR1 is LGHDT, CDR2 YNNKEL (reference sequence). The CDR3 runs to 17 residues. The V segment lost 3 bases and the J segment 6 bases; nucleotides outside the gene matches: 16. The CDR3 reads CASSHNILGQPNHGYTF. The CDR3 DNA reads TGTGCCAGCAGCCACAATATTCTGGGACAGCCCAACCATGGCTACACCTTC.

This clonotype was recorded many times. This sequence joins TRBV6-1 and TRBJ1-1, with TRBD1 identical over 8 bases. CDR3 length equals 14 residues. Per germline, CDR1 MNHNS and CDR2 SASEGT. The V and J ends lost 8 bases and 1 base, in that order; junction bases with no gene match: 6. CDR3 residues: CASGRTGTNTEAFF. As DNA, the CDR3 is TGTGCCAGCGGCCGGACAGGGACGAACACTGAAGCTTTCTTT.

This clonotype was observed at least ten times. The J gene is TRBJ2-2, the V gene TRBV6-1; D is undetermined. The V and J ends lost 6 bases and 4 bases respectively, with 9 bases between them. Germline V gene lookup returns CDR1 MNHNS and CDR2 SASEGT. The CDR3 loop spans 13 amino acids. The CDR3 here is CASSRLPTGELFF. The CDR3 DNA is TGTGCCAGCAGCCGTCTCCCCACCGGGGAGCTGTTTTTT.

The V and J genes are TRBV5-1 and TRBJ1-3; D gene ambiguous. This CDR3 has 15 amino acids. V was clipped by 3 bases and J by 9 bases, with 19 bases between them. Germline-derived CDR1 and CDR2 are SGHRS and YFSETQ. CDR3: CASSSTGLPGITIYF. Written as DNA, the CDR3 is TGCGCCAGCAGCTCTACGGGCCTCCCGGGCATCACCATATATTTT.

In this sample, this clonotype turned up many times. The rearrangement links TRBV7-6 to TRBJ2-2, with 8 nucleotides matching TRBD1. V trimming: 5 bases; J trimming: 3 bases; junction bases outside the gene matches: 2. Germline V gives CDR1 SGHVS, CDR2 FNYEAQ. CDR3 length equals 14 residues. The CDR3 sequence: CASSQQGDTGELFF. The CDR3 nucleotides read TGTGCCAGCAGCCAACAGGGGGACACCGGGGAGCTGTTTTTT.

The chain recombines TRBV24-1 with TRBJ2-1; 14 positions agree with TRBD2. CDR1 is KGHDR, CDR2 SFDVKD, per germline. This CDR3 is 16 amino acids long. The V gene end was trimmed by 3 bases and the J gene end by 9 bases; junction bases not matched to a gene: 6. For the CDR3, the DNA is TGTGCCACCAGTGATCCGACTAGCGGGAGGGCCAGTGAGCAGTTCTTC. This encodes CATSDPTSGRASEQFF.